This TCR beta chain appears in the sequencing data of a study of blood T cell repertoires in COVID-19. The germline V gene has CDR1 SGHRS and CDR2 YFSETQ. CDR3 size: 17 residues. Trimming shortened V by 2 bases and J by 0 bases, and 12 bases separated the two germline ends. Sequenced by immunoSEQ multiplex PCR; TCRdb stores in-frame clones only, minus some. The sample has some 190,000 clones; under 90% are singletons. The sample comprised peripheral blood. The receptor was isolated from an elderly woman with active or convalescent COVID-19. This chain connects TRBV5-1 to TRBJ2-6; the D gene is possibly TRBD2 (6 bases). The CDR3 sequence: CASSLNVGSSGANVLTF. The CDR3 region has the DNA TGCGCCAGCAGCTTAAATGTCGGGAGCTCTGGGGCCAACGTCCTGACTTTC.